Described below is a single TCR beta chain sequence and its context. The sample holds other DNA sequences that translate to the same CDR3. This sample was included in a study of control samples from healthy donors and cancer patients. Libraries were prepared by immunoSEQ multiplex PCR; TCRdb keeps only in-frame clonotypes and omits some of them. The sample includes roughly 160,000 clones, 90% to 95% of them seen just once. This receptor was taken from a man aged 60 to 75 with colorectal cancer. Sequencing input: PBMCs.

This chain's CDR3 is CASSRGTAQETQYF. CDR3 in DNA: TGCGCCAGCAGCAGGGGGACAGCACAAGAGACCCAGTACTTC. The V and J genes are TRBV5-1 and TRBJ2-5, with 7 bases fitting TRBD1. With V trimmed by 4 bases and J by 2 bases, 5 bases remained unmatched. This CDR3 comprises 14 residues. CDR1 is SGHRS and CDR2 is YFSETQ in the germline V gene.